The 30 T cell receptor beta chains below all came from one sample that was sequenced in a study of blood T cell repertoires in COVID-19. The table came from immunoSEQ multiplex PCR; TCRdb's copy has only in-frame clones and leaves some out. The sample records about 24,000 clones, approximately 91% being singletons. The specimen was peripheral blood. The receptors come from a woman between 70 and 85 years old with active COVID-19.

This chain uses TRBV5-1 with TRBJ1-6; D is unclear. This CDR3 is built from 15 residues. Trimming removed 0 bases at V and 4 bases at J, with 8 bases between. The germline CDR1 and CDR2 sequences are SGHRS and YFSETQ. The CDR3 DNA reads as TGCGCCAGCAGCTTGGACACCCCGTATAATTCACCCCTCCACTTT. As protein: CASSLDTPYNSPLHF. Full variable domain (missing parts from reference TRBV5-1 and TRBJ1-6): KAGVTQTPRYLIKTRGQQVTLSCSPISGHRSVSWYQQTPGQGLQFLFEYFSETQRNKGNFPGRFSGRQFSNSRSEMNVSTLELGDSALYLCASSLDTPYNSPLHFGNGTRLTVT.

The chain recombines TRBV7-2 with TRBJ2-1; 15 nucleotides line up with TRBD2. The CDR3 is made up of 19 amino acids. The germline V gene encodes CDR1 SGHTA and CDR2 FQGNSA. V trimming: 5 bases; J trimming: 6 bases; junction bases outside the gene matches: 14. The CDR3 spells CASSARLRTSGGASNEQFF. In DNA, the CDR3 is TGTGCCAGCAGCGCACGCCTACGGACTAGCGGGGGGGCTAGCAATGAGCAGTTCTTC.

The V call is TRBV9, the J call TRBJ2-3, with D possibly TRBD2 on 6 matching bases. Germline V CDR1 and CDR2: SGDLS, YYNGEE. V lost 0 bases, J lost 4 bases, and 24 bases lay in between. The CDR3 loop spans 19 amino acids. CDR3 coding DNA: TGTGCCAGCAGCGTAGACTGGTTATGGGACTCGCGGACCCCAGATACGCAGTATTTT. It yields the protein CASSVDWLWDSRTPDTQYF. Full variable domain (missing parts from reference TRBV9 and TRBJ2-3): DSGVTQTPKHLITATGQRVTLRCSPRSGDLSVYWYQQSLDQGLQFLIQYYNGEERAKGNILERFSAQQFPDLHSELNLSSLELGDSALYFCASSVDWLWDSRTPDTQYFGPGTRLTVL.

The chain recombines TRBV5-4 with TRBJ2-7; 9 bases are shared with TRBD1. Germline CDR1 is SGHNT and CDR2 is YYREEE (reference sequence). This CDR3 is built from 14 residues. V gave up 5 bases and J gave up 0 bases; unmatched junction bases: 3. CDR3 sequence reads: CASRRDRDSYEQYF. Written as DNA, the CDR3 is TGTGCCAGCAGGCGGGACAGGGACTCCTACGAGCAGTACTTC.

This chain connects TRBV3-1 (or the pseudogene TRBV3-2) to TRBJ1-2, with 10 bases aligning to TRBD1. Trimming cost V 1 base and J 4 bases; bases outside gene matches: 3. The length of the CDR3 is 15 residues. The germline gives CDR1 LGHDT, CDR2 YNNKEL (reference sequence). The CDR3, as DNA: TGTGCCAGCAGCCAAGCGGGACAGGGGATCTATGGCTACACCTTC. This translates into CASSQAGQGIYGYTF.

The gene calls are TRBV19 and TRBJ2-1, with TRBD2 identical over 7 bases. The CDR3 extends over 14 amino acids. Losses at the gene ends were 3 bases for V and 8 bases for J; bases not matched to a gene: 7. CDR1 and CDR2 (germline): LNHDA, SQIVND (reference sequence). CDR3 nucleotide sequence: TGTGCCAGTAGTATTCAAGGACTAGGCCATGAGCAGTTCTTC. Its translation is CASSIQGLGHEQFF.

This clone has just one count. The chain joins TRBV2 to TRBJ1-1, with a possible D match to TRBD1 (6 bases). V was shortened by 6 bases and J by 5 bases, with 10 bases between the two germline ends. The length of the CDR3 is 12 residues. Germline V gene sequence: CDR1 SNHLY, CDR2 FYNNEI. CDR3 nucleotides: TGTGCCAGCAGGTTAGGACAGACTGAAGCTTTCTTT. Translation: CASRLGQTEAFF.

The CDR3, as DNA: TGTGCCAGCTGCCGCGGGACGGAACCCTACGAGCAGTACTTC. This gives the protein CASCRGTEPYEQYF. J is TRBJ2-7 and V is TRBV28, with a tentative D call TRBD2 (6 bases). Trimming cost V 8 bases and J 2 bases, with 16 bases left between them. The CDR3 runs to 14 residues. In germline, CDR1 is MDHEN, CDR2 SYDVKM.

The genes are TRBV9 and TRBJ1-6; D gene uncertain. The germline V gene encodes CDR1 SGDLS and CDR2 YYNGEE. The CDR3 consists of 14 residues. Trimming left V 2 bases short and J 7 bases short, with 10 bases between. The CDR3 DNA follows: TGTGCCAGCAGCGTCCAGGCGATCAATTCACCCCTCCACTTT. Its protein product is CASSVQAINSPLHF.

V and J are TRBV7-2 and TRBJ2-5; possibly TRBD2 for D (6 bases). This CDR3 spans 13 amino acids. The ends were cut back, 1 base at V and 5 bases at J, with 8 bases in the middle. Germline V gene data show CDR1 as SGHTA and CDR2 as FQGNSA. In nucleotides, the CDR3 is TGTGCCAGCAGCTTAGGGAGCGGGGAGACCCAGTACTTC. It yields the protein CASSLGSGETQYF.

This clone appeared a single time. The genes are TRBV5-6 and TRBJ2-7; D uncertain. Germline lookup yields CDR1 SGHDT and CDR2 YYEEEE. Trimming left V 5 bases short and J 0 bases short, with 15 bases between. This CDR3 spans 15 amino acids. CDR3 amino acids: CASSPTVLHSYEQYF. The CDR3 DNA reads as TGTGCCAGCAGTCCCACAGTGTTACACTCCTACGAGCAGTACTTC. The whole variable domain, remainder taken from reference TRBV5-6 and TRBJ2-7, is DAGVTQSPTHLIKTRGQQVTLRCSPKSGHDTVSWYQQALGQGPQFIFQYYEEEERQRGNFPDRFSGHQFPNYSSELNVNALLLGDSALYLCASSPTVLHSYEQYFGPGTRLTVT.

V usage is TRBV29-1 and J usage is TRBJ2-1; 9 bases agree with TRBD2. Germline CDR1 is SQVTM and CDR2 is ANQGSEA. The CDR3 contains 15 residues. Trimming removed 3 bases from V and 2 bases from J; junction bases left unmatched: 5. The CDR3 loop is CSVDWRGGAYNEQFF. Written as DNA, the CDR3 is TGCAGCGTTGACTGGCGGGGGGGCGCCTACAATGAGCAGTTCTTC.

V is TRBV7-8 and J is TRBJ1-2, with 7 bases aligning to TRBD1. Trimming at V came to 1 base and at J to 0 bases, leaving 11 bases not matched to a gene. Germline V gene lookup returns CDR1 SGHVS and CDR2 FQNEAQ. The CDR3 is 18 amino acids. CDR3 loop: CASSLGGPSQGPNYGYTF. CDR3 nucleotide sequence: TGTGCCAGCAGCTTAGGAGGACCTTCACAGGGGCCTAACTATGGCTACACCTTC.

DNA for the CDR3: TGCGCCAGCTCAGTTAGTTCCGGCGTGGAAGGACAGCCGGTAGCCAAAAACATTCAGTACTTC. Translation: CASSVSSGVEGQPVAKNIQYF. This sequence joins TRBV4-1 and TRBJ2-4; possible D gene TRBD1, 6 bases. V was pared by 8 bases and J by 0 bases, with 32 bases between. CDR1 is MGHRA and CDR2 is YSYEKL in the germline V gene. The CDR3 covers 21 residues.

The chain joins TRBV27 to TRBJ2-2; D may be TRBD2 (6 bases). Germline V lookup: CDR1 MNHEY, CDR2 SMNVEV (reference sequence). The V end was cut by 0 bases, the J end by 6 bases, with 17 bases between. CDR3 size: 17 residues. Here the CDR3 reads CASSLSTLGLPAGELFF. The CDR3 bases are TGTGCCAGCAGTTTATCCACTCTGGGACTCCCGGCCGGGGAGCTGTTTTTT.

The chain uses TRBV19 and TRBJ2-5, with 7 positions matching TRBD2. In germline, CDR1 is LNHDA, CDR2 SQIVND (reference sequence). The CDR3 is made up of 15 amino acids. Losses at the gene ends were 3 bases for V and 2 bases for J; bases not matched to a gene: 6. The CDR3 sequence is CASSIRRGGQETQYF. The CDR3 coding sequence is TGTGCCAGTAGTATCAGGCGCGGGGGACAAGAGACCCAGTACTTC.

J is TRBJ2-5 and V is TRBV7-2, with D maybe TRBD1 (6 bases). V was shortened by 0 bases and J by 2 bases, with 13 bases between the two germline ends. This CDR3 is 16 amino acids long. CDR1 is SGHTA and CDR2 is FQGNSA in the germline V gene. The CDR3 here is CASSLAPGVGQETQYF. CDR3 sequence (DNA): TGTGCCAGCAGCTTAGCGCCAGGGGTAGGGCAAGAGACCCAGTACTTC.

CDR3 amino acids: CASSPGTGFEKLFF. The CDR3 region has the DNA TGTGCCAGCTCACCAGGGACAGGTTTCGAAAAACTGTTTTTT. This rearrangement joins TRBV18 to TRBJ1-4; 8 nucleotides line up with TRBD1. CDR3 length equals 14 residues. Per germline, CDR1 KGHSH and CDR2 LQKENI. V lost 2 bases and J lost 8; bases outside the gene matches: 4.

The chain recombines TRBV2 with TRBJ1-1; 9 nucleotides agree with TRBD1. With 9 bases clipped from V and 6 bases from J, the junction kept 8 bases outside the gene matches. CDR1 and CDR2 (germline): SNHLY, FYNNEI. This CDR3 is 13 amino acids long. CDR3 in DNA: TGTGCCAGGTGGAGGACAGGGGCGGCTGAAGCTTTCTTT. It yields the protein CARWRTGAAEAFF. The full variable domain, completed using reference TRBV2 and TRBJ1-1, is EPEVTQTPSHQVTQMGQEVILRCVPISNHLYFYWYRQILGQKVEFLVSFYNNEISEKSEIFDDQFSVERPDGSNFTLKIRSTKLEDSAMYFCARWRTGAAEAFFGQGTRLTVV.

The chain combines TRBV2 with TRBJ1-5; 7 bases are shared with TRBD1. J lost 9 bases, V lost 8 bases, and 7 bases had no gene match. CDR3 size: 12 residues. Looked up from germline, CDR1 is SNHLY and CDR2 is FYNNEI. The CDR3 spells CASGTVDWPQHF. CDR3 bases: TGTGCCAGCGGGACAGTGGATTGGCCCCAGCATTTT.

The gene calls are TRBV5-1 and TRBJ2-7; D might be TRBD1 (6 bases). CDR1 is SGHRS and CDR2 is YFSETQ in the germline V gene. This CDR3 contains 14 residues. Trimming left V 0 bases short and J 3 bases short, with 10 bases between. Here the CDR3 reads CASSLGGLNYEQYF. For the CDR3, the DNA is TGCGCCAGCAGCTTGGGGGGGCTCAACTACGAGCAGTACTTC.

The CDR3 nucleotides read TGTGCCAGCAGTCTTTTTCGACAGGGGATCTACGAGCAGTACTTC. Protein product: CASSLFRQGIYEQYF. The rearrangement joins TRBV2 to TRBJ2-7; TRBD1 matches at 8 bases. Trimming took 5 bases from V and 3 from J; bases not matched to a gene: 9. The germline V gene has CDR1 SNHLY and CDR2 FYNNEI. The CDR3 loop spans 15 amino acids.

The chain is built from TRBV24-1 and TRBJ2-1; 10 bases are a match to TRBD2. CDR3 size: 14 residues. Germline CDR1 and CDR2: KGHDR and SFDVKD. The V segment lost 3 bases and the J segment 12 bases; nucleotides outside the gene matches: 7. The chain's CDR3 is CATSDVSGGEGQFF. CDR3 nucleotide sequence: TGTGCCACCAGTGATGTAAGCGGGGGGGAGGGGCAGTTCTTC.

CDR3 nucleotides: TGTGCCAGCAGCCCAGAGGAGACAGCGAACTATGGCTACACCTTC. Protein sequence: CASSPEETANYGYTF. V and J are TRBV7-9 and TRBJ1-2; tentatively, D is TRBD1 (5 bases). The germline gives CDR1 SEHNR, CDR2 FQNEAQ (reference sequence). Between the trimmed V and J ends, which lost 5 bases and 2 bases, there was a span of 15 bases. The CDR3 runs to 15 residues. The full variable domain, in which reference TRBV7-9 and TRBJ1-2 provide the parts outside the CDR3, is DTGVSQNPRHKITKRGQNVTFRCDPISEHNRLYWYRQTLGQGPEFLTYFQNEAQLEKSRLLSDRFSAERPKGSFSTLEIQRTEQGDSAMYLCASSPEETANYGYTFGSGTRLTVV.

The CDR3 DNA reads as TGTGCCACCTCTCGAGGGCCGAACACTGAAGCTTTCTTT. It is translated as CATSRGPNTEAFF. This sequence joins TRBV6-5 and TRBJ1-1, with D uncertain. Trimming cost V 10 bases and J 1 base, with 13 bases left between them. Per the germline V gene, CDR1 is MNHEY and CDR2 is SVGAGI. CDR3 length: 13 residues.

The J gene is TRBJ1-5, the V gene TRBV11-2, with D possibly being TRBD1 (6 bases). Germline CDR1 is SGHAT and CDR2 is FQNNGV. V lost 3 bases, J lost 4 bases, and 10 bases lay in between. The CDR3 has 14 residues. DNA for the CDR3: TGTGCCAGCAGCTTCGCAGGGGCGAATCAGCCCCAGCATTTT. It is translated as CASSFAGANQPQHF.

The chain employs TRBV24-1 and TRBJ2-7; 11 bases fit TRBD1. The CDR3 runs 13 residues. Unmatched junction bases numbered 4, after V lost 9 bases and J lost 4 bases. Germline V gives CDR1 KGHDR, CDR2 SFDVKD. CDR3 sequence (DNA): TGTGCCACCGGACAGGGGGCTACGTACGAGCAGTACTTC. Encoded protein: CATGQGATYEQYF.

The genes are TRBV24-1 and TRBJ1-5; D is ambiguous. CDR1 KGHDR and CDR2 SFDVKD come from the germline V gene. With 5 bases removed from V and 4 bases from J, the gap between germline ends came to 5 bases. The CDR3 contains 12 residues. The CDR3 reads CATSGVNQPQHF. The CDR3 region has the DNA TGTGCCACCAGTGGCGTTAATCAGCCCCAGCATTTT.

The chain couples TRBV19 to TRBJ1-2; D not certain. V lost 7 bases to trimming and J lost 4 bases, with 16 bases between them. Germline V CDR1 and CDR2: LNHDA, SQIVND (reference sequence). The CDR3 extends over 14 amino acids. The CDR3 sequence: CASTGPRGTYGYTF. DNA for the CDR3: TGTGCCAGTACAGGCCCCCGGGGTACCTATGGCTACACCTTC.

CDR3 amino acids: CASSYWTGIQPQHF. CDR3 coding DNA: TGTGCCAGCAGTTACTGGACAGGGATCCAGCCCCAGCATTTT. This sequence joins TRBV6-2 or TRBV6-3 and TRBJ1-5, with 8 bases matching TRBD1. Germline V gene lookup returns CDR1 MNHEY and CDR2 SVGEGT. After removal of 1 base from V and 7 bases from J, the junction contained 3 bases not matched to a gene. This CDR3 is built from 14 residues.